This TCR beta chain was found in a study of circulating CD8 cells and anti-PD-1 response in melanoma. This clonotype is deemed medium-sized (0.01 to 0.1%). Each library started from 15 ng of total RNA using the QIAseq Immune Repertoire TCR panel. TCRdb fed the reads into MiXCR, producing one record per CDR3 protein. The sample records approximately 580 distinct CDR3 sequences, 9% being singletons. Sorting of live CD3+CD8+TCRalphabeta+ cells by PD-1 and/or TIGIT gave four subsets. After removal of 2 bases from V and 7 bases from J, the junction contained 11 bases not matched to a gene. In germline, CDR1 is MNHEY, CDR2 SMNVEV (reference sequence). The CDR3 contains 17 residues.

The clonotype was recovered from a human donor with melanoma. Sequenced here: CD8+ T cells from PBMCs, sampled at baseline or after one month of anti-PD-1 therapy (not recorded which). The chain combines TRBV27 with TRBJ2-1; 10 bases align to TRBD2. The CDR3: CASSLGASGGLSNEQFF. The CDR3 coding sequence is TGTGCCAGCAGTTTAGGGGCTAGCGGGGGACTATCGAATGAGCAGTTCTTC.